Sequencing of this T cell receptor (beta chain) was carried out in a study of tumor-infiltrating lymphocytes in primary liver carcinoma. The overall study: Patients included men and women of 30 to 69 years.

TCR beta cDNA was made from roughly 500 ng total RNA with a constant-region primer. Each TCR beta library was derived from three nested multiplex PCR rounds that employed slightly modified ARM-PCR. The first two PCR rounds, approximately 10 cycles each, used TRBV1-TRBV30 forward primers and a C-beta reverse primer. TCRdb re-called the multiplex PCR reads with MiXCR, one entry per CDR3 protein. The table lists more than 100,000 distinct CDR3 sequences, approximately 70% of them singletons. The CDR3 spans 15 residues. The J segment lost 4 bases and the V segment lost 2 bases, leaving 8 bases of the junction unmatched. In germline, CDR1 is MDHEN, CDR2 SYDVKM. Whole-study results and caveats: Top-250-clone fractions were significantly higher in tumors than in blood (p = 0.039). In tumor-adjacent and tumor-blood pairs, overlap was lower than in tumor region pairs.

Unsorted bulk tissue of roughly 18-32 mg yielded co-extracted RNA and DNA. Without exception, tumor samples held over 75% viable tumor cells. This clonotype turned up a few times. Its antigen is currently unknown. This TCR was sampled from an older woman with primary liver carcinoma and hepatitis B virus infection. The genes are TRBV28 and TRBJ2-7, with TRBD2 matching 7 bases. The specimen was liver tumor tissue from sampling region 1. Subset described: tumor region T1, superior pole. CDR3 sequence (DNA): TGTGCCAGCAGTTTACCCGCTAGCGGAACTTACGAGCAGTACTTC. Translating it yields CASSLPASGTYEQYF. The entire variable domain, with the rest obtained from reference TRBV28 and TRBJ2-7, is as follows: DVKVTQSSRYLVKRTGEKVFLECVQDMDHENMFWYRQDPGLGLRLIYFSYDVKMKEKGDIPEGYSVSREKKERFSLILESASTNQTSMYLCASSLPASGTYEQYFGPGTRLTVT.